This TCR beta chain was sequenced in a study of blood T cell repertoires in COVID-19. This CDR3 is built from 15 residues. CDR1 is SQVTM, CDR2 ANQGSEA, per germline. V dropped 3 bases and J dropped 2 bases, with 15 bases sitting between them. Measured with immunoSEQ multiplex PCR; TCRdb has only the in-frame clones, and not every one. The repertoire holds roughly 250,000 clones, about 87% seen once, with around 7.8% in the top ten. The source is a human donor in a cohort sampled during active COVID-19. The sequenced sample was peripheral blood. This rearrangement joins TRBV29-1 to TRBJ2-3; D may be TRBD2 (6 bases). This chain's CDR3 is CSVEKASEPTDTQYF. The CDR3 nucleotides read TGCAGCGTTGAGAAGGCTAGCGAGCCCACAGATACGCAGTATTTT.